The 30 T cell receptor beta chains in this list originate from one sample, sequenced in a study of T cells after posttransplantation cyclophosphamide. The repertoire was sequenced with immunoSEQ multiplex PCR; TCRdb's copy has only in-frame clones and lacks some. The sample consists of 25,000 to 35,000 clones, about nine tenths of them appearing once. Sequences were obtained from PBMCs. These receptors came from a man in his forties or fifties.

This CDR3 reads CASSVSLAGTDTQYF. For the CDR3, the DNA is TGTGCCAGCAGTGTGTCGCTAGCGGGCACAGATACGCAGTATTTT. The chain joins TRBV2 to TRBJ2-3; 7 bases align to TRBD2. The CDR3 totals 15 residues. The germline V gene encodes CDR1 SNHLY and CDR2 FYNNEI. The ends lost 4 bases at V and 1 base at J; junction bases unmatched: 5.

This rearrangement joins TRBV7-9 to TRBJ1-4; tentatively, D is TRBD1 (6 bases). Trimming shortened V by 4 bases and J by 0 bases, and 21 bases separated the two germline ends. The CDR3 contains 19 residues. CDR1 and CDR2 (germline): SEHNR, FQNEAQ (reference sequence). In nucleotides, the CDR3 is TGTGCCAGCAGCTCCCCCCGTGAGACAGGCTTTGCAACTAATGAAAAACTGTTTTTT. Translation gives CASSSPRETGFATNEKLFF.

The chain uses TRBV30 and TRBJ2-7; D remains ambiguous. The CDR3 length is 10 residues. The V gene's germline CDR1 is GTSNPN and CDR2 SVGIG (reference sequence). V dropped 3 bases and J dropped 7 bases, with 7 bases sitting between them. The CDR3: CAWSRYEQYF. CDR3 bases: TGTGCCTGGAGCCGGTATGAGCAGTACTTC.

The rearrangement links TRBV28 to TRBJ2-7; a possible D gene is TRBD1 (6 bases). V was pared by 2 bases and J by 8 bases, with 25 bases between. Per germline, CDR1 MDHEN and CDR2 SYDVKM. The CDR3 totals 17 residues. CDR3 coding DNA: TGTGCCAGCAGTTTAGGGTCCCGGGACATCGTAGGTCTGCAGCAGTACTTC. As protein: CASSLGSRDIVGLQQYF.

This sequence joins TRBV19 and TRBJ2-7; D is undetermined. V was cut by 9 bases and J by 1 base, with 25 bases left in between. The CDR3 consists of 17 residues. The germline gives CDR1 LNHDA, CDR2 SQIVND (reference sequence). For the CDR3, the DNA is TGTGCCAGGTACCATCAAAGAGCTGGGCTGAATTCCTACGAGCAGTACTTC. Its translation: CARYHQRAGLNSYEQYF.

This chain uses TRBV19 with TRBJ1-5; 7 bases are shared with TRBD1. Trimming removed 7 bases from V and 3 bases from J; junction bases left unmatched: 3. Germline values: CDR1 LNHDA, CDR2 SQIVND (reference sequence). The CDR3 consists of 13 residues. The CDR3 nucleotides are TGTGCCAGTAAGGGGGCTAACAATCAGCCCCAGCATTTT. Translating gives CASKGANNQPQHF.

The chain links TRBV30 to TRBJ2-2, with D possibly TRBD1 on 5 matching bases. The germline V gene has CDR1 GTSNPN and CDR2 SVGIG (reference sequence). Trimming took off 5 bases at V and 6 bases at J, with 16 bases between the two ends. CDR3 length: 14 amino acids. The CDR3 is CAWGAGFRSGELFF. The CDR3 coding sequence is TGTGCCTGGGGTGCAGGGTTTCGTTCCGGGGAGCTGTTTTTT.

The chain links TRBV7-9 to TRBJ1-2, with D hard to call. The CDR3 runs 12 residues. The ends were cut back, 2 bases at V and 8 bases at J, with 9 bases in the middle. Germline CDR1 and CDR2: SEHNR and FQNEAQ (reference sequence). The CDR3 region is CASSLTGWGYTF. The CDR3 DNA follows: TGTGCCAGCAGCTTAACGGGGTGGGGCTACACCTTC.

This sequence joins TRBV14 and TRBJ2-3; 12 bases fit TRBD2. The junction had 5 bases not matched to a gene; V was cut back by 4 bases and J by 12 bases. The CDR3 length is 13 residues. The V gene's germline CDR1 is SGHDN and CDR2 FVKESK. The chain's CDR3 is CASSLGLAGTQYF. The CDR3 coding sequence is TGTGCCAGCAGCCTTGGACTAGCGGGAACCCAGTATTTT.

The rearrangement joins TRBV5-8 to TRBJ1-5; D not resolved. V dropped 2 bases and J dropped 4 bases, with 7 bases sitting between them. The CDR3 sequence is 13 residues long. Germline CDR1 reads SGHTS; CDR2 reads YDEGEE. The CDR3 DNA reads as TGTGCCAGCAGCTTAGCGTGGAATCAGCCCCAGCATTTT. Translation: CASSLAWNQPQHF.

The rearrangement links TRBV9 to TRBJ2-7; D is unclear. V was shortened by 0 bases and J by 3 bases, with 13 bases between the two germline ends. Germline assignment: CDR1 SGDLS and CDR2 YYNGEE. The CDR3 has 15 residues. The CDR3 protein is CASSVEGNSYYEQYF. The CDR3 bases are TGTGCCAGCAGCGTAGAAGGCAACAGTTACTACGAGCAGTACTTC.

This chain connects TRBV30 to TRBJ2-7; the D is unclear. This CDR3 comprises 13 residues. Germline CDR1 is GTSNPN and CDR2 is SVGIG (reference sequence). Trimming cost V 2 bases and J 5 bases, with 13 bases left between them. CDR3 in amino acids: CAWSQEPRDEQYF. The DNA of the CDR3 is TGTGCCTGGAGTCAGGAACCGCGAGACGAGCAGTACTTC.

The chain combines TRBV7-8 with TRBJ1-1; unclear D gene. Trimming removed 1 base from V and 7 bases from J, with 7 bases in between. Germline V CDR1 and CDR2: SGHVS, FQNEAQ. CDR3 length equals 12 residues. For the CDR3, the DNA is TGTGCCAGCAGCTTAGGAGCGATTGAAGCTTTCTTT. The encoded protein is CASSLGAIEAFF.

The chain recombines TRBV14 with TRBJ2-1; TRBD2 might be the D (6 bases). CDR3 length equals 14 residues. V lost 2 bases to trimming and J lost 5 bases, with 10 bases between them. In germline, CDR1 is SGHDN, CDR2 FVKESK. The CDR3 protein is CASSQIAAHNEQFF. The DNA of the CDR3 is TGTGCCAGCAGCCAAATAGCGGCTCACAATGAGCAGTTCTTC.

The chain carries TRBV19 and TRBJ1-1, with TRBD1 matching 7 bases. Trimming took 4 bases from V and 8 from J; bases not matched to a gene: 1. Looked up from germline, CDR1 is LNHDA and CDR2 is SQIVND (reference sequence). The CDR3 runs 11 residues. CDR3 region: CASSRGGEAFF. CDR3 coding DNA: TGTGCCAGTAGTAGAGGGGGCGAAGCTTTCTTT.

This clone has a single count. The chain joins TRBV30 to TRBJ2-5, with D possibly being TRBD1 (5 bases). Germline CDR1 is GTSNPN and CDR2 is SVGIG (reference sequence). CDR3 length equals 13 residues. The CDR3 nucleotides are TGTGGCGTTGGCAGGGTAGGGCCTGAGACCCAGTACTTC. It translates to CGVGRVGPETQYF.

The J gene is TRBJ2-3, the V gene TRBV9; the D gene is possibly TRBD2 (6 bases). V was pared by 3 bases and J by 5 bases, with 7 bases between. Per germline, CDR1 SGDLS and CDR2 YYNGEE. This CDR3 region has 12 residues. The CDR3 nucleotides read TGTGCCAGCAGCGGTAGCGGAGATACGCAGTATTTT. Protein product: CASSGSGDTQYF.

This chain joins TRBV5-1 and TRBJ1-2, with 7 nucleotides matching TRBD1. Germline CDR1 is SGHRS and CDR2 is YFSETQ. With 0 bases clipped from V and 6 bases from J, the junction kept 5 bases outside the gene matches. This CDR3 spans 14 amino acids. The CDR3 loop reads CASSLERGPNGYTF. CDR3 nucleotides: TGCGCCAGCAGCTTGGAGAGGGGGCCGAATGGCTACACCTTC. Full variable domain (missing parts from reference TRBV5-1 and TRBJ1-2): KAGVTQTPRYLIKTRGQQVTLSCSPISGHRSVSWYQQTPGQGLQFLFEYFSETQRNKGNFPGRFSGRQFSNSRSEMNVSTLELGDSALYLCASSLERGPNGYTFGSGTRLTVV.

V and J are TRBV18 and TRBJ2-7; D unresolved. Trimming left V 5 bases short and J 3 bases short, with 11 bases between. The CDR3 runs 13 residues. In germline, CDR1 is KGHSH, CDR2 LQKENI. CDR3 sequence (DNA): TGTGCCAGCTCAGACGGGTACAACTACGAGCAGTACTTC. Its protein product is CASSDGYNYEQYF. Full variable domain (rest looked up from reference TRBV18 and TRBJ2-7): NAGVMQNPRHLVRRRGQEARLRCSPMKGHSHVYWYRQLPEEGLKFMVYLQKENIIDESGMPKERFSAEFPKEGPSILRIQQVVRGDSAAYFCASSDGYNYEQYFGPGTRLTVT.

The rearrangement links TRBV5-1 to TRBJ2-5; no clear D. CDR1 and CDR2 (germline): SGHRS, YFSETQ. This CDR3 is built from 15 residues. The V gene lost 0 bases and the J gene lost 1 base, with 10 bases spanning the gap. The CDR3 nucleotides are TGCGCCAGCAGCTTGGTAAACGGAGCCCAAGAGACCCAGTACTTC. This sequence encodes CASSLVNGAQETQYF.

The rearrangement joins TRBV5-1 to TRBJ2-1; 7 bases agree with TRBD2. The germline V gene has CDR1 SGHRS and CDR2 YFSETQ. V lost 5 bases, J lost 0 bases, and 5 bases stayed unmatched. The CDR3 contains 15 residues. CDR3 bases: TGCGCCAGCAGACAAGAGCGGGACTCCTACAATGAGCAGTTCTTC. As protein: CASRQERDSYNEQFF.

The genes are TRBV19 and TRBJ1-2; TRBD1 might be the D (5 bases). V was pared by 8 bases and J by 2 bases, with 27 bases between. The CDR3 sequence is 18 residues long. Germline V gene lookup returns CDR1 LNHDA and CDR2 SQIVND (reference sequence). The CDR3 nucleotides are TGTGCCAGTGGTTATCGGGGGGTGCAGGAACGTGGGAACTATGGCTACACCTTC. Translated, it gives CASGYRGVQERGNYGYTF.

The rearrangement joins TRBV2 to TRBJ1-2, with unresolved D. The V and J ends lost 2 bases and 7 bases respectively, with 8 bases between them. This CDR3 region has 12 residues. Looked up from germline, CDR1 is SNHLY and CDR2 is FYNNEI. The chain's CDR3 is CASSESYGGYTF. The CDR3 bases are TGTGCCAGCAGTGAAAGCTATGGTGGCTACACCTTC.

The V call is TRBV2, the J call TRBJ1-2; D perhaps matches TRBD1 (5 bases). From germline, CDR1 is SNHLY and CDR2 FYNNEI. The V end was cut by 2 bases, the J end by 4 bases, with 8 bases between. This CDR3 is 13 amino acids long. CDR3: CASSERGLYGYTF. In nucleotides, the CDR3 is TGTGCCAGCAGTGAAAGGGGCCTCTATGGCTACACCTTC.

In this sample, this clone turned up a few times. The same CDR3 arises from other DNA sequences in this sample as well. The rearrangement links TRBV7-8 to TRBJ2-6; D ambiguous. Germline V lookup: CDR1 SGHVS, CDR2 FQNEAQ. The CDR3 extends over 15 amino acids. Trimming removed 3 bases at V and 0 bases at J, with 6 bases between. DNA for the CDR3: TGTGCCAGCAGCTTGGGCCACTCTGGGGCCAACGTCCTGACTTTC. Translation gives CASSLGHSGANVLTF. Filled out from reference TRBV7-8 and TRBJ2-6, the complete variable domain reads GAGVSQSPRYKVAKRGQDVALRCDPISGHVSLFWYQQALGQGPEFLTYFQNEAQLDKSGLPSDRFFAERPEGSVSTLKIQRTQQEDSAVYLCASSLGHSGANVLTFGAGSRLTVL.

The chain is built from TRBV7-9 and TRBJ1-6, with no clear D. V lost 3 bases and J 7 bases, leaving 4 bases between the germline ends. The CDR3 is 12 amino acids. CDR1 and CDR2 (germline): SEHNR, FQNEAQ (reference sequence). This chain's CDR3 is CASSFLNSPLHF. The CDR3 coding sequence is TGTGCCAGCAGCTTTTTAAATTCACCCCTCCACTTT.

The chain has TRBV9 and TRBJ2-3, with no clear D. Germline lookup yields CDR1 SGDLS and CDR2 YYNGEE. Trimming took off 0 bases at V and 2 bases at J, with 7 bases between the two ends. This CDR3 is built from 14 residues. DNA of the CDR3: TGTGCCAGCAGCGTAGCCAGTAACACAGATACGCAGTATTTT. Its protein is CASSVASNTDTQYF.

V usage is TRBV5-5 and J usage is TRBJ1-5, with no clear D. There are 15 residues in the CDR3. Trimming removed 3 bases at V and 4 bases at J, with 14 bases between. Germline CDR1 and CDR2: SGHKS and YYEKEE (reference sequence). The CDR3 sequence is CASSSSDTTNQPQHF. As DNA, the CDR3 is TGTGCCAGCAGCTCGTCTGACACGACAAATCAGCCCCAGCATTTT.

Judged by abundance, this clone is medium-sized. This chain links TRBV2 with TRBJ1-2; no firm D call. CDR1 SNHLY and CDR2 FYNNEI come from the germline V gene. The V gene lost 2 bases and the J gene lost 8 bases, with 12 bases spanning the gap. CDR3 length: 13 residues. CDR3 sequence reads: CASSEQGAEGYTF. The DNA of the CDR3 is TGTGCCAGCAGTGAACAAGGAGCGGAGGGCTACACCTTC.

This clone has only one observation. The CDR3 coding sequence is TGTGCCTGGAGTGGACGAGGGACTTTTCTGGGCAAACAGTTCTTC. It yields the protein CAWSGRGTFLGKQFF. This rearrangement joins TRBV30 to TRBJ2-1, with D possibly matching TRBD2 (6 bases). Trimming removed 1 base at V and 13 bases at J, with 23 bases between. Germline-derived CDR1 and CDR2 are GTSNPN and SVGIG (reference sequence). CDR3 size: 15 residues.